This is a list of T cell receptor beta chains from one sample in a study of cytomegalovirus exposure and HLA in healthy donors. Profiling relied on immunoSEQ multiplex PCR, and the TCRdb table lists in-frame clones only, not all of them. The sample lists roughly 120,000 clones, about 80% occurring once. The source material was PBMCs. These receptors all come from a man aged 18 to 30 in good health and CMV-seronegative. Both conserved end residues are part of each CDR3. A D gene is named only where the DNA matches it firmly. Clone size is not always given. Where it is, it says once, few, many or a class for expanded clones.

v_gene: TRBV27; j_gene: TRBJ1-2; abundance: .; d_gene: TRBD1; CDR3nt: TGTGCCAGCAGTTTGACAGGGGGCGAAGGCTACACCTTC; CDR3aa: CASSLTGGEGYTF
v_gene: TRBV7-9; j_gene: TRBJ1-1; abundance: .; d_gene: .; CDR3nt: TGTGCCAGCAGATACACAGGGAACACTGAAGCTTTCTTT; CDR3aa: CASRYTGNTEAFF
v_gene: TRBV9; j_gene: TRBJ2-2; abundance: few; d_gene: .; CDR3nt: TGTGCCAGCAGCGAGACCTGGGAGACGAACACCGGGGAGCTGTTTTTT; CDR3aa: CASSETWETNTGELFF
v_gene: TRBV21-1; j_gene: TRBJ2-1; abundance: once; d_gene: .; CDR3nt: TGTGCCAGCAAGGACCCGGGATTTCCCAATGAGCAGTTCTTC; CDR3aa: CASKDPGFPNEQFF
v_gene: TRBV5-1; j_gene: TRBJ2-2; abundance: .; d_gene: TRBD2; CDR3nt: TGCGCCAGCAGCTCGACTAGCGGAACCGGGGAGCTGTTTTTT; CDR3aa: CASSSTSGTGELFF
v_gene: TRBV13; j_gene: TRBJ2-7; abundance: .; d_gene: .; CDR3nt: TGTGCCAGCAGCTTAGACAGCTCCTACGAGCAGTACTTC; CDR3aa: CASSLDSSYEQYF
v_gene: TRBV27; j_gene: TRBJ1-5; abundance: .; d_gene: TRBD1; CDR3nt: TGTGCCAGCAGTATTAGAGGGACAGTCAATCAGCCCCAGCATTTT; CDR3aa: CASSIRGTVNQPQHF
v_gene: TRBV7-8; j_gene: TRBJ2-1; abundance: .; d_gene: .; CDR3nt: TGTGCCAGCACCATTAGATCCCGCTACAATGAGCAGTTCTTC; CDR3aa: CASTIRSRYNEQFF
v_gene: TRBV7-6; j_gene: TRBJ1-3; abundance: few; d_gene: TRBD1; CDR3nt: TGTGCCAGCAGCTCGCTCCGACAGGGGAGCTCTGGAAACACCATATATTTT; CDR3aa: CASSSLRQGSSGNTIYF
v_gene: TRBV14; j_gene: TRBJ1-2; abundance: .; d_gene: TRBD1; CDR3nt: TGTGCCAGCAGCCGAGAAGGACAGGGGGCTGACGGCTACACCTTC; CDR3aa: CASSREGQGADGYTF
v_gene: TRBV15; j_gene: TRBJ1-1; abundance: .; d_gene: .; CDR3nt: TGTGCCACCAGCAGATTAACAGGGATGGCTGAAGCCTTCTTT; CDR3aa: CATSRLTGMAEAFF
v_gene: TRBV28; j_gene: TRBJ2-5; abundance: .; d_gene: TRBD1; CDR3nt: TGTGCCAGCAGCTTCCAAGGGGGCCGCAGGGAGCAGTACTTC; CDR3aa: CASSFQGGRREQYF
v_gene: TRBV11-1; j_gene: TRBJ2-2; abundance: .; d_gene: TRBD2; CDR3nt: TGTGCCAGCAGCTTAGACCGGACTAGCGGATCCACCGGGGAGCTGTTTTTT; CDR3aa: CASSLDRTSGSTGELFF
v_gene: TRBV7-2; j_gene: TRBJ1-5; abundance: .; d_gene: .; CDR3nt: TGTGCCAGCAGCGCTCAGACAGGAACCAATCAGCCCCAGCATTTT; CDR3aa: CASSAQTGTNQPQHF
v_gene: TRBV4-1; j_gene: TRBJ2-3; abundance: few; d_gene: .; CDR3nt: TGCGCCAGCAGCCAAGAGGTAGCTAGCACAGATACGCAGTATTTT; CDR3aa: CASSQEVASTDTQYF
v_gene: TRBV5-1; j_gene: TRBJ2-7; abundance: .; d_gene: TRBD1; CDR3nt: TGCGCCAGCAGTTCCTCAGGGGGAGCCTACGAGCAGTACTTC; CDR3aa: CASSSSGGAYEQYF
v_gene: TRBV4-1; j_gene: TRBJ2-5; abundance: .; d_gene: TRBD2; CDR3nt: TGCGCCAGCAGCCAAGGAGCGGGCTTCGGGGGGGAGGGCCGGGCCCAGTACTTC; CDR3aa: CASSQGAGFGGEGRAQYF
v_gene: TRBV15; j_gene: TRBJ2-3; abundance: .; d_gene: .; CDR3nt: TGTGCCACCAGCAGAGATAGGGAGGCAGATACGCAGTATTTT; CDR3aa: CATSRDREADTQYF
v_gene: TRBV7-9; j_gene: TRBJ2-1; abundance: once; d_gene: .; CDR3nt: TGTGCCAGCACCCTATCAGGGACTTCCTACAATGAGCAGTTCTTC; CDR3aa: CASTLSGTSYNEQFF
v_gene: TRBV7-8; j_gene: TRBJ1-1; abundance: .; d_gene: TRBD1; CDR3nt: TGTGCCAGCAGCTTATCCTACGGGACAGCGAACACTGAAGCTTTCTTT; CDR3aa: CASSLSYGTANTEAFF
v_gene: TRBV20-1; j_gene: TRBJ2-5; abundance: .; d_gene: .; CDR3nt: TGCAGTGCTAGAGATCGTGAGACCCAGTACTTC; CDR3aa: CSARDRETQYF
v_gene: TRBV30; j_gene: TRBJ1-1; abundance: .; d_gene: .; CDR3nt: TGTGCCTGGACCCGATCCCGCACAGGGCGTGAAGCTTTCTTT; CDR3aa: CAWTRSRTGREAFF
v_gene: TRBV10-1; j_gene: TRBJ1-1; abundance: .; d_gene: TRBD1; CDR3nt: TGCGCCAGCAGTGACCGACAGGGAACCTTGGACGATGAAGCTTTCTTT; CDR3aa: CASSDRQGTLDDEAFF
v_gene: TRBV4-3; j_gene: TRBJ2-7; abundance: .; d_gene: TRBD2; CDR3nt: TGCGCCAGCAGCCCGACAACTGGGACTAGCGCAACCTACGAGCAGTACTTC; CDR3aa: CASSPTTGTSATYEQYF
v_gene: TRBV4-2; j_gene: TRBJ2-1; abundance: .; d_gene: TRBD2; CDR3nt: TGTGCCAGCAGTCAATCCTCAGCGGGAGTGGAGAATGAGCAGTTCTTC; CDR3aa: CASSQSSAGVENEQFF
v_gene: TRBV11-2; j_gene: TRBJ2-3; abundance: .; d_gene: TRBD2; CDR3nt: TGTGCCAGCAGCTTAGTACCCCCGGGACTAGCGGGAACCACAGATACGCAGTATTTT; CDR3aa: CASSLVPPGLAGTTDTQYF
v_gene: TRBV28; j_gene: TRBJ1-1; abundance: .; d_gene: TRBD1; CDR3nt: TGTGCCAGCAGTTTCGGGACAGGGGCCCACGGCACTGAAGCTTTCTTT; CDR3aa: CASSFGTGAHGTEAFF
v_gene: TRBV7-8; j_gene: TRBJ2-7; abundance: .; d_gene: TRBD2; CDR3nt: TGTGCCAGCAGCACTAGGACTAGCGGGAGGGCGGGGTGGTACGAGCAGTACTTC; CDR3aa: CASSTRTSGRAGWYEQYF
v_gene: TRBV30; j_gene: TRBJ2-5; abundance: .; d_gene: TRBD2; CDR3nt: TGTGCCTGGCTATCCCGGGCCCAAGCGGGACAGACCCAGTACTTC; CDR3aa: CAWLSRAQAGQTQYF
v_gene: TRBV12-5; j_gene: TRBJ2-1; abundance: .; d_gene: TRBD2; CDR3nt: TGTGCTAGTGGTTCCACTGGACTAGCGGGTTCCTACAATGAGCAGTTCTTC; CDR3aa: CASGSTGLAGSYNEQFF
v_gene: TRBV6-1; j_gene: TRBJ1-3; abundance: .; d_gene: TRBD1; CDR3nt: TGTGCCAGCAGTGCTAAGGTGACAGGGGGCTCTGGAAACACCATATATTTT; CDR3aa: CASSAKVTGGSGNTIYF
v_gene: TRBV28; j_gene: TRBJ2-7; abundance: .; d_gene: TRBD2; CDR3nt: TGTGCCAGCAGTGACCGCGAGCGGGACCGCTCCTACGAGCAGTACTTC; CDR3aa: CASSDRERDRSYEQYF
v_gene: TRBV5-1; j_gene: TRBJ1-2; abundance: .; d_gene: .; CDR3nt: TGCGCCAGCAGCTCGGGGGGGCGCGGGGAATCCCGCCGCTACACCTTC; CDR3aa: CASSSGGRGESRRYTF
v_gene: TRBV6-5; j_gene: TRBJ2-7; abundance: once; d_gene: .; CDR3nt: TGTGCCAGCAGTTACCCGAGGGGGCAGGGGGGCTACGAGCAGTACTTC; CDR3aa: CASSYPRGQGGYEQYF
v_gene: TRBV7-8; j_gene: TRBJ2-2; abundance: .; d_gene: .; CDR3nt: TGTGCCAGCAGCTTAGTTCCGGAACTAGACCTCACCGGGGAGCTGTTTTTT; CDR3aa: CASSLVPELDLTGELFF
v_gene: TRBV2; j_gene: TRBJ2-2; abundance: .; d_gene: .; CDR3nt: TGTGCCAGCAGTTACGCGAACACCGGGGAGCCGTTTTTT; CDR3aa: CASSYANTGEPFF
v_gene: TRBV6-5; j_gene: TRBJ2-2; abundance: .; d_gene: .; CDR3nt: TGTGCCAGCAGTTACTCTTACTACAACACCGGGGAGCTGTTTTTT; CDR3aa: CASSYSYYNTGELFF
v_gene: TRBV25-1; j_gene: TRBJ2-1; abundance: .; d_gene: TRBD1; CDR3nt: TGTGCCAGCAGTGAGGGACAGGGGTATCGCAATGAGCAGTTCTTC; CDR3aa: CASSEGQGYRNEQFF
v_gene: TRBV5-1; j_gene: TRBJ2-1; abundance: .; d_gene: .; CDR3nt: TGCGCCAGCAGCTTGGCCGCAGGCCCCTCCTACAATGAGCAGTTCTTC; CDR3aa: CASSLAAGPSYNEQFF
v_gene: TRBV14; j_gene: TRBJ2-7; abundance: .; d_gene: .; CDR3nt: TGTGCCAGCAGCTCGCACAACGAGCAGTACTTC; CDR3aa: CASSSHNEQYF
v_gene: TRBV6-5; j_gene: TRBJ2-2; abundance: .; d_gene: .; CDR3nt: TGTGCCAGCAGGAAGACAGGGAACACCGGGGAGCTGTTTTTT; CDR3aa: CASRKTGNTGELFF
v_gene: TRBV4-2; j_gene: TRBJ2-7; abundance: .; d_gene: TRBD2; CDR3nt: TGTGCCAGCAGCCAAATTAGCGGGAGAGGTCCCTACGAGCAGTACTTC; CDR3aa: CASSQISGRGPYEQYF
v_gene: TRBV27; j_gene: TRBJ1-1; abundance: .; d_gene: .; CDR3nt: TGTGCCAGCAGTTCCAAGGGACACGCCTGGGGAGCTTTCTTT; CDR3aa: CASSSKGHAWGAFF
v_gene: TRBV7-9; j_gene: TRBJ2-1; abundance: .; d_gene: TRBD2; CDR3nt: TGTGCCAGCAGCTGGGGGACTAGTCTCGGTGAGCAGTTCTTC; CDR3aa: CASSWGTSLGEQFF
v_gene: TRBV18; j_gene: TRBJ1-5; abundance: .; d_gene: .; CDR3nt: TGTGCCAGCCAAATCCGGGGGGAGGAGCCCCAGCATTTT; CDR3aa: CASQIRGEEPQHF
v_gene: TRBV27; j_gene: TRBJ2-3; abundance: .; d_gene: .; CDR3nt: TGTGCCAGCAGTCCCATGGGGGGAGTAGGGGCAGATACGCAGTATTTT; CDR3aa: CASSPMGGVGADTQYF
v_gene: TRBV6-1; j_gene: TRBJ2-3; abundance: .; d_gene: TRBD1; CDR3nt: TGTGCCAGCAGTGGTCTCTCGACAGGGGCAGATACGCAGTATTTT; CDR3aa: CASSGLSTGADTQYF
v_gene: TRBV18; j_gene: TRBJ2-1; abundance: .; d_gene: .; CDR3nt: TGTGCCAGCTCACTAGGGCGGGGAACCTACAATGAGCAGTTCTTC; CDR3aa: CASSLGRGTYNEQFF
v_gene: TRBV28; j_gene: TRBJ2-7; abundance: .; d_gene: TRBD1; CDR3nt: TGTGCCAGCAGTGAGGGGACAGGGGGCTCCTACGAGCAGTACTTC; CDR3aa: CASSEGTGGSYEQYF
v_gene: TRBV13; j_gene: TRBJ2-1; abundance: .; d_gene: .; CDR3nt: TGTGCCAGCAGGCGGGGTTGCGAGCAGTTCTTC; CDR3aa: CASRRGCEQFF
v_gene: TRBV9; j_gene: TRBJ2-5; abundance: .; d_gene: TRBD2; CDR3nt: TGTGCCAGCAGCGTAGCTTTAGCGGGGCAAGAGACCCAGTACTTC; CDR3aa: CASSVALAGQETQYF